Presented here are 30 T cell receptor beta chains from one specimen sequenced in a study of human T cells and chemical hapten exposure. TCRdb redid the calling of the RACE reads with MiXCR, one entry per CDR3 protein. The table includes about 68,000 distinct CDR3 sequences, 11% detected once. Indicated time point: pre-sensitization, week 0. Treatment denoted: therapeutic diphenylcyclopropenone sensitization with weekly scalp DPC. The material sequenced was whole blood, taken in connection with sensitization to the hapten diphenylcyclopropenone (DPC). Receptors were obtained from a woman in her 50s with alopecia areata. Some clones in this sample may be carry-over from other donors' samples.

This clonotype came up many times. The chain uses TRBV6-2 or TRBV6-3 and TRBJ2-7; 10 bases line up with TRBD1. This CDR3 has 15 amino acids. Germline loops: CDR1 MNHEY, CDR2 SVGEGT. V was clipped by 7 bases and J by 2 bases; unmatched bases: 8. CDR3 bases: TGTGCCAGCACCACCGGGGGGACAGGGGCCTACGAGCAGTACTTC. It is translated as CASTTGGTGAYEQYF.

This clonotype came up a few times. This chain links TRBV6-6 with TRBJ1-1; 7 bases are shared with TRBD1. Looked up from germline, CDR1 is MNHNY and CDR2 is SVGAGI (reference sequence). The V gene end was trimmed by 2 bases and the J gene end by 1 base; junction bases not matched to a gene: 7. The CDR3 is 16 amino acids. As DNA, the CDR3 is TGTGCCAGCAGTTACAGTATTGGGACAGCGAACACTGAAGCTTTCTTT. The encoded protein is CASSYSIGTANTEAFF.

The chain combines TRBV7-6 with TRBJ1-4; 8 bases fit TRBD1. Per germline, CDR1 SGHVS and CDR2 FNYEAQ. CDR3 length: 15 amino acids. V was pared by 3 bases and J by 7 bases, with 7 bases of the junction left unmatched. The CDR3 is CASSFFPGGGEKLFF. DNA for the CDR3: TGTGCCAGCAGCTTTTTCCCAGGGGGCGGTGAAAAACTGTTTTTT. Variable domain in full (rest from reference TRBV7-6 and TRBJ1-4): GAGVSQSPRYKVTKRGQDVALRCDPISGHVSLYWYRQALGQGPEFLTYFNYEAQQDKSGLPNDRFSAERPEGSISTLTIQRTEQRDSAMYRCASSFFPGGGEKLFFGSGTQLSVL.

The chain combines TRBV7-8 with TRBJ1-2; D is possibly TRBD1 (6 bases). V dropped 5 bases and J dropped 7 bases, with 14 bases sitting between them. CDR1 is SGHVS and CDR2 is FQNEAQ in the germline V gene. The length of the CDR3 is 13 residues. CDR3 bases: TGTGCCAGCAGCAGGGGACATTTCATTGGCTACACCTTC. Protein: CASSRGHFIGYTF.

This clonotype occurred many times. This sequence joins TRBV2 and TRBJ1-1, with 8 positions matching TRBD1. The V gene's germline CDR1 is SNHLY and CDR2 FYNNEI. This CDR3 contains 15 residues. V lost 6 bases to trimming and J lost 1 base; unmatched junction nucleotides: 7. CDR3 residues: CASRGARGPNTEAFF. As DNA, the CDR3 is TGTGCCAGCAGGGGCGCCAGGGGGCCGAACACTGAAGCTTTCTTT.

This clonotype was found many times. The V gene is TRBV7-3, the J gene TRBJ2-1; a weak D match, TRBD2 (6 bases). The ends were cut back, 3 bases at V and 0 bases at J, with 9 bases in the middle. Germline V gene data show CDR1 as SGHTA and CDR2 as FQGTGA. The CDR3 is made up of 15 amino acids. Here the CDR3 reads CASSLGLSSYNEQFF. CDR3 DNA sequence: TGTGCCAGCAGCTTGGGACTTAGCTCCTACAATGAGCAGTTCTTC.

The sample holds a few counts of this clonotype. This sequence joins TRBV13 and TRBJ2-7, with TRBD1 as a possible D gene (5 bases). Trimming took off 5 bases at V and 5 bases at J, with 10 bases between the two ends. Germline values: CDR1 PRHDT, CDR2 FYEKMQ (reference sequence). The CDR3 loop spans 12 amino acids. CDR3 sequence reads: CASSRARDEQYF. The CDR3 nucleotides read TGTGCCAGCAGCCGCGCCAGGGACGAGCAGTACTTC.

The chain recombines TRBV7-9 with TRBJ2-1; 12 nucleotides line up with TRBD1. This CDR3 contains 15 residues. The germline gives CDR1 SEHNR, CDR2 FQNEAQ (reference sequence). J lost 11 bases, V lost 5 bases, and 10 bases had no gene match. This CDR3 is CASSRGQGARNQQFF. DNA for the CDR3: TGTGCCAGCAGCCGGGGACAGGGGGCGCGGAATCAGCAGTTCTTC.

This clonotype was recorded a few times. The chain is built from TRBV5-1 and TRBJ2-3; no definite D call. V lost 3 bases, J lost 2 bases, and 10 bases lay in between. Looked up from germline, CDR1 is SGHRS and CDR2 is YFSETQ. CDR3 length: 14 amino acids. CDR3 sequence: CASSSNKNTDTQYF. DNA of the CDR3: TGCGCCAGCAGCTCCAATAAGAACACAGATACGCAGTATTTT.

Notes on this clonotype: Since a much larger clone is just one base distant, this may be a read error. V is TRBV27 and J is TRBJ2-7, with D perhaps TRBD2 (5 bases). The CDR3 loop spans 16 amino acids. The germline V gene has CDR1 MNHEY and CDR2 SMNVEV (reference sequence). CDR3 amino acids: CASSLRLAGLPYEKYF. For the CDR3, the DNA is TGTGCCAGCAGTTTAAGGTTGGCGGGCCTTCCCTACGAGAAGTACTTC.

This clonotype was detected ten times or more. V is TRBV9 and J is TRBJ2-3; no clear D. The CDR3 is made up of 15 amino acids. Per the germline V gene, CDR1 is SGDLS and CDR2 is YYNGEE. V lost 4 bases and J lost 4, with 16 bases in between. The CDR3 nucleotides read TGTGCCAGCAGCCGACTGGAAGAAGGCCCAGATACGCAGTATTTT. This codes for CASSRLEEGPDTQYF. Complete variable domain (other parts from reference TRBV9 and TRBJ2-3): DSGVTQTPKHLITATGQRVTLRCSPRSGDLSVYWYQQSLDQGLQFLIQYYNGEERAKGNILERFSAQQFPDLHSELNLSSLELGDSALYFCASSRLEEGPDTQYFGPGTRLTVL.

In its sample, this clonotype is medium-sized. The chain joins TRBV20-1 to TRBJ2-1; 9 bases agree with TRBD2. This CDR3 region has 15 residues. V trimming: 0 bases; J trimming: 4 bases; junction bases outside the gene matches: 4. Germline V CDR1 and CDR2: DFQATT, SNEGSKA (reference sequence). CDR3 loop: CSARDFLAGYNEQFF. The CDR3 coding sequence is TGCAGTGCTAGAGATTTTCTAGCGGGGTACAATGAGCAGTTCTTC.

This clonotype was recorded many times. The V gene is TRBV7-2, the J gene TRBJ2-7; D ambiguous. V was trimmed by 4 bases and J by 3 bases, leaving 10 bases between them. The CDR3 runs to 13 residues. Germline-derived CDR1 and CDR2 are SGHTA and FQGNSA. The chain's CDR3 is CASSSSYNYEQYF. In DNA form, the CDR3 reads TGTGCCAGCAGCTCATCTTACAACTACGAGCAGTACTTC.

The V and J genes are TRBV5-4 and TRBJ2-5; D is undetermined. The CDR3 is 13 amino acids. Germline V CDR1 and CDR2: SGHNT, YYREEE (reference sequence). Trimming took 5 bases from V and 5 from J, leaving 13 bases between them. The CDR3 region has the DNA TGTGCCAGCAGGCCAATGGAAGAGGAGACCCAGTACTTC. Its protein product is CASRPMEEETQYF.

This clonotype was picked up a small number of times. The gene calls are TRBV29-1 and TRBJ2-2; a possible D gene is TRBD1 (6 bases). The CDR3 is 13 residues long. Trimming took 6 bases from V and 4 from J, leaving 12 bases between them. In germline, CDR1 is SQVTM, CDR2 ANQGSEA. This chain's CDR3 is CSVGQGLTGELFF. As DNA, the CDR3 is TGCAGCGTAGGGCAGGGGCTCACCGGGGAGCTGTTTTTT.

At least ten counts were recorded for this clonotype. The chain recombines TRBV12-3 or TRBV12-4 with TRBJ1-1; TRBD1 aligns across 9 bases. CDR3 length: 14 residues. J was trimmed by 5 bases and V by 5 bases; bases with no gene match: 6. CDR3 DNA sequence: TGTGCCAGCAGTCGAACAGGGGGCGGAACTGAAGCTTTCTTT. It specifies CASSRTGGGTEAFF.

This clonotype has ten or more counts. The chain joins TRBV7-2 to TRBJ2-1; D is perhaps TRBD2 (6 bases). This CDR3 has 14 amino acids. Germline-derived CDR1 and CDR2 are SGHTA and FQGNSA. V dropped 1 base and J dropped 7 bases, with 11 bases sitting between them. CDR3 residues: CASSLDIRGNEQFF. The CDR3 bases are TGTGCCAGCAGCTTAGATATCCGGGGGAATGAGCAGTTCTTC.

The chain uses TRBV7-2 and TRBJ2-7; maybe TRBD2 (6 bases). Germline V lookup: CDR1 SGHTA, CDR2 FQGNSA. The CDR3 extends over 18 amino acids. V was shortened by 5 bases and J by 3 bases, with 26 bases between the two germline ends. The CDR3: CASSPPPTWGERNYEQYF. The CDR3 DNA is TGTGCCAGCAGCCCACCCCCGACGTGGGGGGAGAGGAACTACGAGCAGTACTTC.

The table lists this clonotype with many counts. The J gene is TRBJ1-3, the V gene TRBV12-3 or TRBV12-4, with D unclear. With 4 bases removed from V and 0 bases from J, the gap between germline ends came to 4 bases. The length of the CDR3 is 13 residues. The CDR3: CASSSRSGNTIYF. The CDR3, as DNA: TGTGCCAGCAGTTCCCGCTCTGGAAACACCATATATTTT.

Ten or more counts support this clonotype. The chain carries TRBV7-9 and TRBJ1-6, with D unclear. Germline loops: CDR1 SEHNR, CDR2 FQNEAQ (reference sequence). Trimming took 4 bases from V and 6 from J, leaving 7 bases between them. The length of the CDR3 is 13 residues. The CDR3, as DNA: TGTGCCAGCAGCTCGCCCGGTAATTCACCCCTCCACTTT. It codes for CASSSPGNSPLHF.

The V call is TRBV30, the J call TRBJ2-2; D is uncertain. The ends were cut back, 0 bases at V and 4 bases at J, with 18 bases in the middle. CDR1 and CDR2 (germline): GTSNPN, SVGIG (reference sequence). This CDR3 is built from 17 residues. CDR3: CAWSVLAALGITGELFF. CDR3 DNA: TGTGCCTGGAGTGTACTTGCGGCCCTAGGGATCACCGGGGAGCTGTTTTTT.

V and J are TRBV20-1 and TRBJ2-3; 8 bases fit TRBD2. The CDR3 length is 13 residues. The V gene end was trimmed by 4 bases and the J gene end by 5 bases; junction bases not matched to a gene: 5. Germline-derived CDR1 and CDR2 are DFQATT and SNEGSKA (reference sequence). CDR3 protein: CSATRGGKDTQYF. The CDR3 bases are TGCAGTGCTACTCGGGGGGGTAAAGATACGCAGTATTTT.

This clonotype was picked up many times. The chain links TRBV20-1 to TRBJ2-7; TRBD2 agrees at 7 bases. Germline values: CDR1 DFQATT, CDR2 SNEGSKA (reference sequence). The CDR3 is 13 residues long. V was clipped by 6 bases and J by 0 bases; unmatched bases: 5. CDR3 in DNA: TGCAGTGCCGGGATAGCGGGCTCCTACGAGCAGTACTTC. It codes for CSAGIAGSYEQYF.

Note on this clonotype: A single base separates this from a much larger clone, so it may be a read error. CDR3 in amino acids: CASSQRGLSNEKLLF. The DNA of the CDR3 is TGTGCCAGCAGCCAACGGGGCTTGAGTAATGAAAAACTGCTTTTT. The chain combines TRBV14 with TRBJ1-4; the D gene is possibly TRBD1 (5 bases). CDR1 is SGHDN, CDR2 FVKESK, per germline. The CDR3 totals 15 residues.

At least ten counts were recorded for this clonotype. The chain links TRBV7-3 to TRBJ2-2; 7 bases agree with TRBD2. Per the germline V gene, CDR1 is SGHTA and CDR2 is FQGTGA. V shed 5 bases and J 7 bases; nucleotides not matched to a gene: 4. This CDR3 has 13 residues. The CDR3 region has the DNA TGTGCCAGCAGCCATACTAGCGTCGGGGAGCTGTTTTTT. It yields the protein CASSHTSVGELFF.

This clonotype was seen more than once but under ten times. The chain joins TRBV7-2 to TRBJ2-1, with 8 bases that match TRBD2. The CDR3 extends over 15 amino acids. V lost 6 bases and J lost 3; bases outside the gene matches: 7. Germline CDR1 SGHTA, CDR2 FQGNSA. In DNA form, the CDR3 reads TGTGCCAGCAGTCTAGGACTAGCCCGCTACAATGAGCAGTTCTTC. Translated: CASSLGLARYNEQFF. The whole variable domain, remainder taken from reference TRBV7-2 and TRBJ2-1, is GAGVSQSPSNKVTEKGKDVELRCDPISGHTALYWYRQSLGQGLEFLIYFQGNSAPDKSGLPSDRFSAERTGGSVSTLTIQRTQQEDSAVYLCASSLGLARYNEQFFGPGTRLTVL.

There are a few counts of this clonotype. V gene TRBV5-1 combines with J gene TRBJ2-7, with TRBD1 matching over 9 bases. Per germline, CDR1 SGHRS and CDR2 YFSETQ. The junction had 1 base not matched to a gene; V was cut back by 5 bases and J by 1 base. The CDR3 extends over 13 amino acids. The CDR3, as DNA: TGCGCCAGCAGTGGGACAGGGTCCTACGAGCAGTACTTC. It is translated as CASSGTGSYEQYF.

Many counts were recorded for this clonotype. The V gene is TRBV11-2, the J gene TRBJ2-7; tentative D call: TRBD2 (6 bases). Germline V gene sequence: CDR1 SGHAT, CDR2 FQNNGV. The V end lost 10 bases, the J end lost 4 bases, and 17 bases lay between the germline ends. The CDR3 runs to 13 residues. The CDR3 DNA is TGTGCCACCGCCGGGACTCGAAATTACGAGCAGTACTTC. Translation: CATAGTRNYEQYF. Drawing the rest from reference TRBV11-2 and TRBJ2-7, the complete variable domain is EAGVAQSPRYKIIEKRQSVAFWCNPISGHATLYWYQQILGQGPKLLIQFQNNGVVDDSQLPKDRFSAERLKGVDSTLKIQPAKLEDSAVYLCATAGTRNYEQYFGPGTRLTVT.

This clonotype showed up many times. V usage is TRBV7-8 and J usage is TRBJ2-3; a weak D match, TRBD1 (6 bases). This CDR3 contains 14 residues. The germline V gene has CDR1 SGHVS and CDR2 FQNEAQ. V was clipped by 5 bases and J by 4 bases, with 13 bases between them. CDR3 coding DNA: TGTGCCAGCAGCAAACAGGGAGTGGCAGATACGCAGTATTTT. This gives the protein CASSKQGVADTQYF.

This clonotype was picked up many times. This chain uses TRBV6-1 with TRBJ1-2; D gene uncertain. Germline V gene lookup returns CDR1 MNHNS and CDR2 SASEGT. V lost 6 bases and J 4 bases, leaving 15 bases between the germline ends. The CDR3 consists of 14 residues. The CDR3 sequence: CASSAMDPLYGYTF. In nucleotides, the CDR3 is TGTGCCAGCAGCGCTATGGATCCGCTCTATGGCTACACCTTC.